This is a list of T cell receptor beta chains from one sample in a study of T cell responses to AZD1222 COVID-19 vaccine. Assay: immunoSEQ multiplex PCR; the TCRdb copy retains only in-frame clones and omits some. This table holds some 140,000 clones, 86% found once. Here the sequenced sample was peripheral blood, taken on day 0 of MenACWY control vaccination. These TCRs come from an adult in good health. CDR3s include the opening cysteine and the closing phenylalanine or tryptophan. A D gene is named only where the DNA matches it firmly. Clone size is given for some rows only: seen once, a few or many times, or a class if the clone is expanded.

>TRBV18|.|.|TRBJ2-1
TGTGCCAGCTCACCGGAGAGTTCCTACAATGAGCAGTTCTTC
CASSPESSYNEQFF
>TRBV5-5|.|.|TRBJ2-2
TGTGCCAGCAGCCACAGGACAGTGAACACCGGGGAGCTGTTTTTT
CASSHRTVNTGELFF
>TRBV6-6|.|once|TRBJ2-3
TGTGCCAGCAGTCTTAGCCGGGACACAGATACGCAGTATTTT
CASSLSRDTDTQYF
>TRBV6-5|.|.|TRBJ1-5
TGTGCCAGCATCGAATGGGGGGGGGATCAGCCCCAGCATTTT
CASIEWGGDQPQHF
>TRBV4-2|TRBD2|.|TRBJ2-3
TGTGCCAGCAGCCAAGGCCCCGAGCGGGGGGGTACAGATACGCAGTATTTT
CASSQGPERGGTDTQYF
>TRBV19|.|once|TRBJ2-1
TGTGCCAGTAGTATGGGGTATGAGCAGTTCTTC
CASSMGYEQFF
>TRBV7-8|TRBD1|.|TRBJ1-5
TGTGCCAGCAGCCAACCGGGACAGGCAACAAGCAATCAGCCCCAGCATTTT
CASSQPGQATSNQPQHF
>TRBV6-5|.|.|TRBJ1-2
TGTGCCAGCAGGCAAGAAGCTGACTATGGCTACACCTTC
CASRQEADYGYTF
>TRBV5-4|.|.|TRBJ1-1
TGTGCCAGCAGCCTGACCGCTAACACTGAAGCTTTCTTT
CASSLTANTEAFF
>TRBV6-5|.|.|TRBJ1-6
TGTGCCAGCAGCATGTGGGGGAGCAATTCACCCCTCCACTTT
CASSMWGSNSPLHF
>TRBV19|.|.|TRBJ1-5
TGTGCCAGTAGTCCGGGACACGGTCAGCCCCAGCATTTT
CASSPGHGQPQHF
>TRBV10-2|.|.|TRBJ2-7
TGCGCCAGCAGTGAGCAGGGGTTTAGCCTGACCTACGAGCAGTACTTC
CASSEQGFSLTYEQYF
>TRBV11-2|TRBD2|.|TRBJ2-1
TGTGCCAGCAGCTTAGAGCCAGCGGGGCCCTACAATGAGCAGTTCTTC
CASSLEPAGPYNEQFF
>TRBV7-9|TRBD2|once|TRBJ2-7
TGTGCCAGCAGCTTGACGGGAGGACGACACGAGCAGTACTTC
CASSLTGGRHEQYF
>TRBV24-1|TRBD1|.|TRBJ1-5
TGTGCCACCAGTGGAAGCCCGGAGGGGGCTGGCAATCAGCCCCAGCATTTT
CATSGSPEGAGNQPQHF
>TRBV10-3|TRBD1|.|TRBJ1-1
TGTGCCACCGCAGGGGGCGTAAACACTGAAGCTTTCTTT
CATAGGVNTEAFF
>TRBV25-1|.|.|TRBJ2-3
TGTGCCAGCAGTGATGGACTCAGCGGATACGGCGCAGATACGCAGTATTTT
CASSDGLSGYGADTQYF
>TRBV5-1|.|.|TRBJ2-5
TGCGCCAGCAGCCCACTCCCGGGGGAAGAGACCCAGTACTTC
CASSPLPGEETQYF
>TRBV6-2/TRBV6-3|.|.|TRBJ2-1
TGTGCCAGCAGTTACTCGTACAATGAGCAGTTCTTC
CASSYSYNEQFF
>TRBV19|TRBD1|.|TRBJ2-7
TGTGCCAGTAGTCCGGGGACAGGGACCTACGAGCAGTACTTC
CASSPGTGTYEQYF
>TRBV4-1|.|once|TRBJ2-4
TGCGCCAGCAGCGGAAGGTCCGGGACCAACAAAAACATTCAGTACTTC
CASSGRSGTNKNIQYF
>TRBV3-1/TRBV3-2|.|.|TRBJ1-4
TGTGCCAGCAGCAAAAGGGGCGGGGCAACTAATGAAAAACTGTTTTTT
CASSKRGGATNEKLFF
>TRBV6-5|.|.|TRBJ1-1
TGTGCCAGCAGTTACGGGGGGAACACTGAAGCTTTCTTT
CASSYGGNTEAFF
>TRBV5-5|.|few|TRBJ1-1
TGTGCCAGCAGCTTGCAGGGATGGGGGTTAATGAACACTGAAGCTTTCTTT
CASSLQGWGLMNTEAFF
>TRBV6-6|TRBD1|.|TRBJ1-5
TGTGCCAGCAGTTCTCAGGACAGGCAAAATCAGCCCCAGCATTTT
CASSSQDRQNQPQHF
>TRBV19|TRBD2|.|TRBJ2-1
TGTGCCAGTAGTATAGTGAGGACTAGCGGTTACAATGAGCAGTTCTTC
CASSIVRTSGYNEQFF
>TRBV7-2|.|once|TRBJ2-5
TGTGCCAGCAGCTTGGGGCCCGGCACCCAGTACTTC
CASSLGPGTQYF
>TRBV5-1|.|.|TRBJ1-2
TGCGCCAGCAGCCCCGCCCCAGACTTCTATGGCTACACCTTC
CASSPAPDFYGYTF
>TRBV7-6|TRBD1|.|TRBJ1-2
TGTGCCAGCAGCCCCCTGGGACAGGGTGAAACCTATGGCTACACCTTC
CASSPLGQGETYGYTF
>TRBV11-1|.|.|TRBJ2-1
TGTGCCAGCAGCGAGAGGGGGAGCTACAATGAGCAGTTCTTC
CASSERGSYNEQFF
>TRBV2|.|.|TRBJ2-3
TGTGCCAGTCGGACGGAGAGCACAGATACGCAGTATTTT
CASRTESTDTQYF
>TRBV7-2|.|few|TRBJ1-1
TGTGCCAGCAGCCCTGGTCCGGGGAGAGTGGAAGCTTTCTTT
CASSPGPGRVEAFF
>TRBV6-4|TRBD1|.|TRBJ1-5
TGTGCCAGCAGTGAACAGGGGAGTCAGCCCCAGCATTTT
CASSEQGSQPQHF
>TRBV5-5|.|.|TRBJ2-3
TGTGCCAGCAGCTTTGCAGGGAGCACAGATACGCAGTATTTT
CASSFAGSTDTQYF
>TRBV5-6|.|.|TRBJ1-1
TGTGCCAGCAGCTTGGGGCGGGCTACGGCTGAAGCTTTCTTT
CASSLGRATAEAFF
>TRBV6-5|.|.|TRBJ2-1
TGTGCCAGTTCGGACTATCCCTACAATGAGCAGTTCTTC
CASSDYPYNEQFF
>TRBV7-8|TRBD2|.|TRBJ2-1
TGTGCCAGCAGCTTCCAGTCGGGACTAACAAACAATGAGCAGTTCTTC
CASSFQSGLTNNEQFF
>TRBV11-3|.|.|TRBJ2-5
TGTGCCAGCAGCTTAGTGTGGAGGGGGCGTGAGACCCAGTACTTC
CASSLVWRGRETQYF
>TRBV11-3|TRBD1|.|TRBJ2-3
TGTGCCAGCAGCTTACTGTTCCGGGACAGGGGCACAGATACGCAGTATTTT
CASSLLFRDRGTDTQYF
>TRBV18|TRBD2|few|TRBJ2-5
TGTGCCAGCTCACCATCGAGGAGTAGCGGGAAAGAGACCCAGTACTTC
CASSPSRSSGKETQYF
>TRBV7-2|.|.|TRBJ1-2
TGTGCCAGCAGCTTGAGGGCGGGCTACACCTTC
CASSLRAGYTF
>TRBV5-1|.|.|TRBJ2-2
TGCGCCAGCAGCCCCCCGGGGGCAGAGGGGAACACCGGGGAGCTGTTTTTT
CASSPPGAEGNTGELFF
>TRBV27|.|.|TRBJ2-7
TGTGCCAGCAGTTTATCCCCGGGGCAAGGAGGCCGTCTGGGCTCCTACGAGCAGTACTTC
CASSLSPGQGGRLGSYEQYF
>TRBV12-3/TRBV12-4|.|.|TRBJ2-7
TGTGCCAGCAGTTTAGTAGCCGAACGGGAGCAGTACTTC
CASSLVAEREQYF
>TRBV7-6|TRBD2|.|TRBJ2-5
TGTGCCAGCAGCTTACGCGGGGGGGCCGGAGAGACCCAGTACTTC
CASSLRGGAGETQYF
>TRBV28|.|.|TRBJ1-6
TGTGCCAGCAGTTCGGGGGGGGGCGAATCACCCCTCCACTTT
CASSSGGGESPLHF
>TRBV4-1|TRBD2|.|TRBJ2-2
TGCGCCAGCAGCCCGGGACTAGCGCGAACCGGGGAGCTGTTTTTT
CASSPGLARTGELFF
>TRBV19|.|.|TRBJ1-2
TGTGCCAGTAGTATAGGGGCAAGGACAGACAACTATGGCTACACCTTC
CASSIGARTDNYGYTF
>TRBV25-1|.|.|TRBJ1-5
TGTGCCAGCAGTGAATACAGAGGGTTTGAGGGCAATCAGCCCCAGCATTTT
CASSEYRGFEGNQPQHF
>TRBV5-6|.|few|TRBJ1-1
TGTGCCAGCAGCTTGTACAGGAACACTGAAGCTTTCTTT
CASSLYRNTEAFF
>TRBV10-3|TRBD1|.|TRBJ1-1
TGTGCCATCACCTCGACAGGGGGGACTGAAGCTTTCTTT
CAITSTGGTEAFF
>TRBV24-1|.|.|TRBJ1-2
TGTGCCACCAGTGATTTCTGGGTCTTGAACTATGGCTACACCTTC
CATSDFWVLNYGYTF
>TRBV6-5|.|.|TRBJ1-3
TGTGCCAGCAGTTACTCCGGGGATACAGGAAACACCATATATTTT
CASSYSGDTGNTIYF
>TRBV5-1|.|.|TRBJ2-3
TGCGCCAGCAGCTTGGTGATTACGGGGGATGTGTCAGATACGCAGTATTTT
CASSLVITGDVSDTQYF